A selection of T cell receptor beta chains follows, all from one sample in a study of technical replicates of blood from a handful of donors. Some clones are missing from TCRdb's copy, which holds only in-frame ones; the method was immunoSEQ multiplex PCR. Of tens of thousands of clones in the sample, about 86% are singletons; the top ten hold around 5.5%. Sequenced sample: PBMCs. The receptors come from a human donor in good health. Some clones in this sample may be carry-over from other donors' samples. Both conserved end residues are part of each CDR3. A D gene is named only where the DNA matches it firmly.

V gene: TRBV27
D gene: TRBD1
J gene: TRBJ1-2
CDR3 protein: CASSLTGDGYGYTF

V gene: TRBV19
D gene: NA
J gene: TRBJ1-5
CDR3 protein: CASSILGGKYQPQHF

V gene: TRBV6-1
D gene: NA
J gene: TRBJ1-2
CDR3 protein: CASSQEAGSLRDYGYTF

V gene: TRBV7-6
D gene: NA
J gene: TRBJ2-5
CDR3 protein: CASSFEGLETQYF

V gene: TRBV6-1
D gene: NA
J gene: TRBJ2-2
CDR3 protein: CASSGGRSRGTGELFF

V gene: TRBV9
D gene: TRBD1
J gene: TRBJ2-6
CDR3 protein: CASSVTKGQGAAGANVLTF

V gene: TRBV29-1
D gene: NA
J gene: TRBJ1-5
CDR3 protein: CSVETGDNQPQHF

V gene: TRBV6-4
D gene: NA
J gene: TRBJ2-3
CDR3 protein: CASSRGETDTQYF

V gene: TRBV4-2
D gene: TRBD2
J gene: TRBJ2-7
CDR3 protein: CASSQDEGGSSYEQYF

V gene: TRBV6-5
D gene: NA
J gene: TRBJ2-7
CDR3 protein: CASSYSAPGSYEQYF

V gene: TRBV6-1
D gene: NA
J gene: TRBJ1-6
CDR3 protein: CASSELRQPWVRISPLHF

V gene: TRBV7-9
D gene: TRBD1
J gene: TRBJ1-4
CDR3 protein: CASSIRTGVWEKLFF

V gene: TRBV4-2
D gene: NA
J gene: TRBJ1-4
CDR3 protein: CASSQPQTVPPKLFF

V gene: TRBV7-3
D gene: TRBD2
J gene: TRBJ2-1
CDR3 protein: CASSNGLAGVHEQFF

V gene: TRBV18
D gene: NA
J gene: TRBJ1-6
CDR3 protein: CASSPPQGNNSPLHF

V gene: TRBV7-9
D gene: NA
J gene: TRBJ2-6
CDR3 protein: CAREPFQRDRFSGANVLTF

V gene: TRBV5-6
D gene: NA
J gene: TRBJ1-4
CDR3 protein: CASSLAFEGVKNEKLFF

V gene: TRBV9
D gene: NA
J gene: TRBJ1-3
CDR3 protein: CASSHSGNTIYF

V gene: TRBV2
D gene: NA
J gene: TRBJ1-2
CDR3 protein: CASSAGGDYGYTF

V gene: TRBV6-4
D gene: NA
J gene: TRBJ2-3
CDR3 protein: CASSDLSTDTQYF

V gene: TRBV4-3
D gene: NA
J gene: TRBJ2-3
CDR3 protein: CASSQGVAGATDTQYF

V gene: TRBV27
D gene: TRBD2
J gene: TRBJ2-5
CDR3 protein: CASSLTRLAGEETQYF

V gene: TRBV15
D gene: NA
J gene: TRBJ2-7
CDR3 protein: CATSRGRGAHYEQYF

V gene: TRBV19
D gene: NA
J gene: TRBJ1-5
CDR3 protein: CASSMGSNSNQPQHF